These 31 T cell receptor beta chains originate from one sample sequenced in a study of regulatory T cells in long-lasting Graves disease. iRepertoire HTBI primers and Arm-PCR of CDR3 regions built TCR beta libraries. TCRdb re-derived calls from the multiplex PCR reads in MiXCR, one entry per CDR3 protein. The table shows over 450,000 distinct CDR3 sequences, with under 25% occurring only once. Specified time point: persistent/refractory GD, antithyroid drugs over 5 years with positive TRAb. PBMC RNA was the source of the TCR library. Sequences were derived from peripheral blood mononuclear cells (PBMCs), sampled when the disease was refractory, from a patient treated with antithyroid drugs. Receptors originate from a female donor with Graves disease.

This clonotype was recorded at least ten times. The rearrangement uses TRBV20-1 and TRBJ2-7, with D perhaps matching TRBD2 (5 bases). Germline loops: CDR1 DFQATT, CDR2 SNEGSKA (reference sequence). The CDR3 has 14 residues. The V end lost 4 bases, the J end lost 4 bases, and 17 bases lay between the germline ends. CDR3 coding DNA: TGCAGTGCTAACCGAGCGGACCTCCCATACGAGCAGTACTTC. It yields the protein CSANRADLPYEQYF.

The V and J genes are TRBV6-2 or TRBV6-3 and TRBJ1-4; 7 bases fit TRBD1. The V gene end was trimmed by 1 base and the J gene end by 3 bases; junction bases not matched to a gene: 8. The CDR3 length is 17 residues. Germline assignment: CDR1 MNHEY and CDR2 SVGEGT. For the CDR3, the DNA is TGTGCCAGCAGTTACTTTCTGCCCGGGACAGCTAATGAAAAACTGTTTTTT. This translates into CASSYFLPGTANEKLFF.

This clonotype appeared a few times. The chain has TRBV6-1 and TRBJ2-6, with 14 bases matching TRBD2. The ends lost 6 bases at V and 2 bases at J; junction bases unmatched: 6. Germline values: CDR1 MNHNS, CDR2 SASEGT. The CDR3 is 18 residues long. DNA for the CDR3: TGTGCCAGCAGGCGGGGACTAGCGGGAGACACTGGGGCCAACGTCCTGACTTTC. This codes for CASRRGLAGDTGANVLTF.

This clonotype came up many times. V gene TRBV19 combines with J gene TRBJ1-5; TRBD1 is a possible D gene (6 bases). This CDR3 region has 15 residues. Germline lookup yields CDR1 LNHDA and CDR2 SQIVND (reference sequence). Trimming removed 10 bases from V and 1 base from J, with 17 bases in between. The CDR3 DNA reads as TGTGCCACCGGGACAAGAACAGGGAGCAATCAGCCCCAGCATTTT. Translation gives CATGTRTGSNQPQHF. Supplemented by reference TRBV19 and TRBJ1-5, the full variable domain reads DGGITQSPKYLFRKEGQNVTLSCEQNLNHDAMYWYRQDPGQGLRLIYYSQIVNDFQKGDIAEGYSVSREKKESFPLTVTSAQKNPTAFYLCATGTRTGSNQPQHFGDGTRLSIL.

This clonotype was observed a few times. The chain employs TRBV10-3 and TRBJ2-2, with 7 bases aligning to TRBD2. CDR3 length equals 15 residues. Per the germline V gene, CDR1 is ENHRY and CDR2 is SYGVKD. V shed 5 bases, J shed 1 base, and the junction held 4 bases outside the gene matches. In DNA, the CDR3 is TGTGCCATCAGTCCACGGGAGGTGAACACCGGGGAGCTGTTTTTT. Translated: CAISPREVNTGELFF.

The V gene is TRBV12-3 or TRBV12-4, the J gene TRBJ2-2; D unclear. V was shortened by 4 bases and J by 6 bases, with 12 bases between the two germline ends. The CDR3 contains 14 residues. The CDR3 here is CASSWRIRAGELFF. CDR3 coding DNA: TGTGCCAGCAGTTGGCGGATCCGGGCCGGGGAGCTGTTTTTT.

V and J are TRBV7-8 and TRBJ2-7; D is possibly TRBD2 (6 bases). CDR1 and CDR2 from the germline V gene are SGHVS and FQNEAQ. The CDR3 is 15 amino acids. Trimming stripped 3 bases from V and 4 bases from J, with 16 bases between. The CDR3 spells CASSFPGDRPYEQYF. DNA for the CDR3: TGTGCCAGCAGCTTTCCGGGGGATCGTCCATACGAGCAGTACTTC.

The V gene is TRBV6-1, the J gene TRBJ1-5; D not certain. Trimming removed 5 bases at V and 3 bases at J, with 11 bases between. CDR1 is MNHNS, CDR2 SASEGT, per germline. CDR3 length: 14 residues. The CDR3 DNA is TGTGCCAGCAGTCGGGAATCCTCCAATCAGCCCCAGCATTTT. Residues: CASSRESSNQPQHF.

The gene calls are TRBV14 and TRBJ1-2; unclear D gene. The CDR3 loop spans 14 amino acids. Trimming stripped 0 bases from V and 8 bases from J, with 13 bases between. Germline CDR1 and CDR2: SGHDN and FVKESK. CDR3 sequence (DNA): TGTGCCAGCAGCCAAGAGGTCCAGGCCCGGGGCTACACCTTC. It yields the protein CASSQEVQARGYTF.

This clonotype has more than one count but fewer than ten. The CDR3 loop is CASSLKQLGQGRGDTQYF. CDR3 in DNA: TGTGCCAGCAGCTTAAAGCAGCTAGGACAGGGCAGAGGGGATACGCAGTATTTT. V gene TRBV11-2 combines with J gene TRBJ2-3; 8 bases map to TRBD1. V was clipped by 2 bases and J by 6 bases; unmatched bases: 16. The CDR3 consists of 18 residues. Germline loops: CDR1 SGHAT, CDR2 FQNNGV.

This clonotype was recorded many times. The chain joins TRBV11-2 to TRBJ2-2, with a tentative D call TRBD1 (6 bases). Trimming left V 3 bases short and J 6 bases short, with 14 bases between. CDR3 length: 15 amino acids. The germline V gene has CDR1 SGHAT and CDR2 FQNNGV. CDR3 sequence reads: CASSFGDIGPGELFF. CDR3 DNA sequence: TGTGCCAGCAGCTTTGGGGACATCGGCCCCGGGGAGCTGTTTTTT.

In this sample, this clonotype turned up once. The genes are TRBV7-9 and TRBJ2-5; TRBD2 might be the D (5 bases). V lost 8 bases, J lost 0 bases, and 25 bases lay in between. This CDR3 spans 18 amino acids. Germline CDR1 and CDR2: SEHNR and FQNEAQ (reference sequence). The CDR3 nucleotides are TGTGCCAGCGGCAATCCGAGCGGCAAACAAACGTACCAAGAGACCCAGTACTTC. Translation gives CASGNPSGKQTYQETQYF.

This clonotype has just a few counts. The chain carries TRBV4-3 and TRBJ2-5; 10 bases agree with TRBD2. V lost 4 bases to trimming and J lost 5 bases; unmatched junction nucleotides: 7. The germline gives CDR1 LGHNA, CDR2 YSLEER. CDR3 length: 15 amino acids. The CDR3 loop is CASSLLAGIGETQYF. The CDR3 DNA follows: TGCGCCAGCAGCCTACTAGCGGGAATTGGGGAGACCCAGTACTTC.

The genes are TRBV12-3 or TRBV12-4 and TRBJ1-5, with D possibly being TRBD1 (5 bases). Trimming took 3 bases from V and 4 from J, leaving 13 bases between them. The CDR3 has 15 amino acids. Here the CDR3 DNA reads TGTGCCAGCAGTTTTGGGGGAATGGGAAATCAGCCCCAGCATTTT. Translating gives CASSFGGMGNQPQHF.

This clonotype came up many times. This chain connects TRBV10-3 to TRBJ1-5; tentatively, D is TRBD1 (5 bases). This CDR3 region has 13 residues. Germline V gene data show CDR1 as ENHRY and CDR2 as SYGVKD. Trimming pared 4 bases from V and 1 base from J, leaving 5 bases between. CDR3 nucleotide sequence: TGTGCCATCAGTGGGGACAGCAATCAGCCCCAGCATTTT. Residues: CAISGDSNQPQHF.

The sample holds a few counts of this clonotype. The chain recombines TRBV7-9 with TRBJ1-2, with 7 bases aligning to TRBD1. V shed 5 bases, J shed 8 bases, and the junction held 26 bases outside the gene matches. Germline values: CDR1 SEHNR, CDR2 FQNEAQ (reference sequence). The CDR3 contains 19 residues. The CDR3 nucleotides are TGTGCCAGCAGCGGGGGACCCCGGGACAGCCCCCTAACTATGTTAGGCTACACCTTC. Protein: CASSGGPRDSPLTMLGYTF.

This clonotype was detected only a few times. This chain joins TRBV19 and TRBJ1-1; no clear D gene. This CDR3 comprises 13 residues. CDR1 LNHDA and CDR2 SQIVND come from the germline V gene (reference sequence). V was trimmed by 3 bases and J by 2 bases, leaving 7 bases between them. This chain's CDR3 is CASSIADNTEAFF. The CDR3 DNA reads TGTGCCAGTAGTATTGCAGATAACACTGAAGCTTTCTTT.

V and J are TRBV9 and TRBJ1-4; D remains ambiguous. Germline CDR1 reads SGDLS; CDR2 reads YYNGEE. V was pared by 5 bases and J by 8 bases, with 16 bases between. The CDR3 spans 14 residues. CDR3 in amino acids: CASSRDPGREKLFF. DNA of the CDR3: TGTGCCAGCAGTAGAGATCCGGGGAGAGAAAAACTGTTTTTT.

This chain links TRBV6-1 with TRBJ2-2, with unresolved D. CDR3 length: 13 amino acids. Germline CDR1 MNHNS, CDR2 SASEGT. Trimming pared 7 bases from V and 3 bases from J, leaving 9 bases between. CDR3 nucleotide sequence: TGTGCCAGCAAGTCAGGTTACACCGGGGAGCTGTTTTTT. It encodes CASKSGYTGELFF.

This clonotype occurred many times. This chain connects TRBV19 to TRBJ1-1; D perhaps matches TRBD1 (5 bases). Trimming left V 6 bases short and J 1 base short, with 18 bases between. This CDR3 is 16 amino acids long. Germline CDR1 and CDR2: LNHDA and SQIVND (reference sequence). In DNA, the CDR3 is TGTGCCAGTAGATTCGGGGCAGGGACGACGAACACTGAAGCTTTCTTT. This translates into CASRFGAGTTNTEAFF. The full variable domain, completed using reference TRBV19 and TRBJ1-1, is DGGITQSPKYLFRKEGQNVTLSCEQNLNHDAMYWYRQDPGQGLRLIYYSQIVNDFQKGDIAEGYSVSREKKESFPLTVTSAQKNPTAFYLCASRFGAGTTNTEAFFGQGTRLTVV.

The genes are TRBV7-9 and TRBJ2-7, with 7 bases identical to TRBD1. Looked up from germline, CDR1 is SEHNR and CDR2 is FQNEAQ (reference sequence). The V and J ends lost 7 bases and 6 bases, in that order; junction bases with no gene match: 12. This CDR3 contains 14 residues. The CDR3 reads CASTSTGAGSEQYF. CDR3 in DNA: TGTGCCAGCACGTCCACAGGGGCGGGTTCCGAGCAGTACTTC.

The gene calls are TRBV4-3 and TRBJ2-7; tentatively, D is TRBD1 or TRBD2 (6 bases each). The CDR3 covers 17 residues. The V gene lost 0 bases and the J gene lost 1 base, with 16 bases spanning the gap. Germline assignment: CDR1 LGHNA and CDR2 YSLEER. CDR3 nucleotide sequence: TGCGCCAGCAGCCAAGATTTAACGGAGGGGGAATCCTACGAGCAGTACTTC. Protein: CASSQDLTEGESYEQYF.

In this sample, this clonotype turned up a few times. The rearrangement joins TRBV19 to TRBJ2-7; D might be TRBD1 or TRBD2, each matching 5 bases. Germline V gene data show CDR1 as LNHDA and CDR2 as SQIVND (reference sequence). The CDR3 loop spans 12 amino acids. The V end lost 8 bases, the J end lost 4 bases, and 12 bases lay between the germline ends. The CDR3 region is CASEGRRYEQYF. CDR3 DNA sequence: TGTGCCAGTGAGGGACGGCGATACGAGCAGTACTTC. The whole variable domain, filled in from reference TRBV19 and TRBJ2-7, reads DGGITQSPKYLFRKEGQNVTLSCEQNLNHDAMYWYRQDPGQGLRLIYYSQIVNDFQKGDIAEGYSVSREKKESFPLTVTSAQKNPTAFYLCASEGRRYEQYFGPGTRLTVT.

This chain uses TRBV30 with TRBJ1-2, with 8 bases fitting TRBD1. The CDR3 spans 15 residues. J was trimmed by 8 bases and V by 5 bases; bases with no gene match: 16. Germline lookup yields CDR1 GTSNPN and CDR2 SVGIG (reference sequence). The chain's CDR3 is CAWGQGASNRAGYTF. The CDR3 DNA sequence: TGTGCCTGGGGCCAGGGGGCAAGTAACAGAGCGGGCTACACCTTC.

The table lists this clonotype with many counts. This rearrangement joins TRBV19 to TRBJ2-5, with a weak D call TRBD2 (5 bases). CDR1 and CDR2 from the germline V gene are LNHDA and SQIVND (reference sequence). This CDR3 spans 13 amino acids. Deletions cut 5 bases from V and 1 base from J, with 8 bases between. DNA of the CDR3: TGTGCCAGTAGTTGGACTTCCCAAGAGACCCAGTACTTC. Protein sequence: CASSWTSQETQYF.

This clonotype was detected many times. The chain joins TRBV24-1 to TRBJ2-7; TRBD2 agrees at 8 bases. Unmatched junction bases numbered 3, after V lost 3 bases and J lost 0 bases. Germline CDR1 and CDR2: KGHDR and SFDVKD. CDR3 length equals 15 residues. The CDR3 DNA follows: TGTGCCACCAGTGATACTAGCGGTAGCTCCTACGAGCAGTACTTC. This gives the protein CATSDTSGSSYEQYF.

This clonotype has ten or more counts. This sequence joins TRBV2 and TRBJ1-4; D gene unclear. From germline, CDR1 is SNHLY and CDR2 FYNNEI. V lost 6 bases and J lost 0, with 11 bases in between. The length of the CDR3 is 15 residues. This CDR3 is CASRLSIATNEKLFF. The DNA of the CDR3 is TGTGCCAGCAGACTCAGCATTGCAACTAATGAAAAACTGTTTTTT.

This clonotype was counted ten times or more. The gene calls are TRBV20-1 and TRBJ1-2; D remains ambiguous. CDR1 DFQATT and CDR2 SNEGSKA come from the germline V gene (reference sequence). This CDR3 comprises 14 residues. Trimming took off 0 bases at V and 6 bases at J, with 14 bases between the two ends. This CDR3 is CSARDPRIENGYTF. Written as DNA, the CDR3 is TGCAGTGCTAGAGATCCGAGGATAGAGAATGGCTACACCTTC.

This chain connects TRBV4-1 to TRBJ1-1; TRBD1 is a possible D gene (6 bases). Germline values: CDR1 MGHRA, CDR2 YSYEKL. This CDR3 is 14 amino acids long. V lost 1 base, J lost 5 bases, and 11 bases lay in between. In DNA, the CDR3 is TGCGCCAGCAGCCAAGGTATAGGGGGGACTGAAGCTTTCTTT. Translated, it gives CASSQGIGGTEAFF.

As regards this clonotype: A read error is possible here, since a much larger clone lies one base away. The DNA of the CDR3 is TGTGCCAGCAGTGAACTACCGTCTCAGGACACTGAAGCTTTCTTT. Amino acids: CASSELPSQDTEAFF. The gene calls are TRBV6-1 and TRBJ1-1, with D uncertain. The CDR3 spans 15 residues. V shed 2 bases and J shed 3 bases, with 13 bases lying between them. The germline V gene has CDR1 MNHNS and CDR2 SASEGT.

The chain has TRBV19 and TRBJ1-5; D remains unclear. The V end was cut by 5 bases, the J end by 1 base, with 12 bases between. CDR1 LNHDA and CDR2 SQIVND come from the germline V gene (reference sequence). The CDR3 has 15 residues. CDR3 in amino acids: CASSLVRASNQPQHF. The CDR3 region has the DNA TGTGCCAGTAGTCTAGTGCGGGCGAGCAATCAGCCCCAGCATTTT.